This T cell receptor (beta chain) is from a study of cytomegalovirus exposure and HLA in healthy donors. Points from the study as a whole: HLA alleles were associated with around 17,000 TCR beta sequences in a later analysis at 0.05 false discovery rate.

A remark on this clone: Its antigen is as yet unknown.

PCR involved 60 Vbeta and 13 Jbeta primers. TCRdb's copy holds only in-frame clones and misses some; the assay was immunoSEQ multiplex PCR. The sample contains 95,000 to 100,000 clones, about four fifths of which appear only once. With 0 bases removed from V and 7 bases from J, the gap between germline ends came to 16 bases. The CDR3 sequence is 16 residues long. Germline lookup yields CDR1 LNHNV and CDR2 YYDKDF (reference sequence). The sequence came from a human donor in good health. The sequenced sample consisted of PBMCs. V is TRBV15 and J is TRBJ1-5; TRBD1 might be the D (6 bases). This chain's CDR3 is CATSRDGGRGGQPQHF. The CDR3 DNA is TGTGCCACCAGCAGAGATGGGGGCAGGGGAGGGCAGCCCCAGCATTTT.